Below, 10 T cell receptor beta chains from the same sample are listed, as sequenced in a study of blood T cell repertoires in COVID-19. The table came from immunoSEQ multiplex PCR; TCRdb's copy has only in-frame clones and leaves some out. The data contain 150,000 to 200,000 clones, 85% of them singletons. The sample consisted of peripheral blood. Every receptor here comes from a human donor with acute or convalescent COVID-19. The donor label of this sample is uncertain.

The chain uses TRBV11-2 and TRBJ1-6, with D unresolved. V gave up 8 bases and J gave up 7 bases, with 18 bases separating them. The CDR3 sequence is 15 residues long. In germline, CDR1 is SGHAT, CDR2 FQNNGV. CDR3 amino acids: CASCPGERPNSPLHF. CDR3 DNA: TGTGCCAGCTGCCCGGGAGAGCGGCCAAATTCACCCCTCCACTTT.

The V and J genes are TRBV18 and TRBJ2-7; 7 bases map to TRBD1. V trimming: 6 bases; J trimming: 3 bases; junction bases outside the gene matches: 5. The CDR3 consists of 13 residues. Germline V CDR1 and CDR2: KGHSH, LQKENI. The CDR3 DNA follows: TGTGCCAGCTCCCGACAGGGCAACTACGAGCAGTACTTC. This codes for CASSRQGNYEQYF. Full variable domain (rest looked up from reference TRBV18 and TRBJ2-7): NAGVMQNPRHLVRRRGQEARLRCSPMKGHSHVYWYRQLPEEGLKFMVYLQKENIIDESGMPKERFSAEFPKEGPSILRIQQVVRGDSAAYFCASSRQGNYEQYFGPGTRLTVT.

The V and J genes are TRBV28 and TRBJ2-1; 8 bases fit TRBD1. V shed 3 bases, J shed 3 bases, and the junction held 4 bases outside the gene matches. The CDR3 has 15 residues. Germline V gives CDR1 MDHEN, CDR2 SYDVKM. The chain's CDR3 is CASSFRGQGYNEQFF. CDR3 coding DNA: TGTGCCAGCAGTTTTAGAGGACAGGGCTACAATGAGCAGTTCTTC.

The V call is TRBV19, the J call TRBJ1-1; a possible D gene is TRBD1 (5 bases). In germline, CDR1 is LNHDA, CDR2 SQIVND (reference sequence). The ends were cut back, 10 bases at V and 0 bases at J, with 12 bases in the middle. CDR3 length: 13 residues. CDR3 in amino acids: CATQTDLNTEAFF. The DNA for the CDR3 is TGTGCCACCCAGACAGATTTGAACACTGAAGCTTTCTTT.

The chain joins TRBV5-1 to TRBJ1-3; possibly TRBD1 for D (6 bases). This CDR3 contains 16 residues. The germline V gene has CDR1 SGHRS and CDR2 YFSETQ. V dropped 4 bases and J dropped 4 bases, with 18 bases sitting between them. CDR3 protein: CASSHMGTRSGNTIYF. CDR3 bases: TGCGCCAGCAGCCATATGGGGACACGGTCGGGAAACACCATATATTTT.

This clone has just a few counts. The rearrangement uses TRBV28 and TRBJ1-1; TRBD1 aligns across 10 bases. The germline CDR1 and CDR2 sequences are MDHEN and SYDVKM. The CDR3 spans 14 residues. With V trimmed by 6 bases and J by 5 bases, 6 bases remained unmatched. CDR3 protein: CASRTGGLLTEAFF. The CDR3 region has the DNA TGTGCCAGCAGGACAGGGGGCCTTTTGACTGAAGCTTTCTTT.

The chain couples TRBV30 to TRBJ1-5, with no clear D. CDR3 length: 16 residues. Germline V gene data show CDR1 as GTSNPN and CDR2 as SVGIG (reference sequence). The germline V and J ends were trimmed by 0 bases and 1 base, with 13 bases remaining between them. In DNA, the CDR3 is TGTGCCTGGAGTGTAAGTACTTCTTTAAGCAATCAGCCCCAGCATTTT. This encodes CAWSVSTSLSNQPQHF. The whole variable domain, filled in from reference TRBV30 and TRBJ1-5, reads SQTIHQWPATLVQPVGSPLSLECTVEGTSNPNLYWYRQAAGRGLQLLFYSVGIGQISSEVPQNLSASRPQDRQFILSSKKLLLSDSGFYLCAWSVSTSLSNQPQHFGDGTRLSIL.

V and J are TRBV6-5 and TRBJ1-5; 9 nucleotides match TRBD1. Germline trimming cut 4 bases from V and 5 bases from J; bases unmatched to any gene: 3. This CDR3 region has 14 residues. Per germline, CDR1 MNHEY and CDR2 SVGAGI. CDR3 sequence (DNA): TGTGCCAGCAGTTTTCGACAGGGGGATCAGCCCCAGCATTTT. Residues: CASSFRQGDQPQHF.

The V call is TRBV19, the J call TRBJ1-5, with D uncertain. This CDR3 contains 15 residues. The germline CDR1 and CDR2 sequences are LNHDA and SQIVND (reference sequence). Trimming left V 7 bases short and J 1 base short, with 14 bases between. The CDR3 protein is CASTKTGGSNQPQHF. CDR3 nucleotides: TGTGCCAGTACCAAGACGGGAGGAAGCAATCAGCCCCAGCATTTT.

The chain employs TRBV5-6 and TRBJ1-3; D remains unclear. The CDR3 covers 15 residues. V gave up 4 bases and J gave up 0 bases, with 11 bases separating them. Germline V gene sequence: CDR1 SGHDT, CDR2 YYEEEE. The CDR3 nucleotides are TGTGCCAGCAGCCGACTCCAGTCCTCTGGAAACACCATATATTTT. As protein: CASSRLQSSGNTIYF.